These 27 T cell receptor beta chains came from one sample sequenced in a study of blood T cell repertoires in COVID-19. Only in-frame clones appear in the TCRdb table, and some are missing; sequencing was by immunoSEQ multiplex PCR. The sample has approximately 120,000 clones; around four fifths are singletons. Sample: peripheral blood. These receptors originate from a man at least 80 years old with COVID-19, enrolled during active disease.

The gene calls are TRBV28 and TRBJ2-7; D may be TRBD2 (5 bases). Trimming left V 4 bases short and J 0 bases short, with 10 bases between. The V gene's germline CDR1 is MDHEN and CDR2 SYDVKM. The CDR3 has 14 residues. The CDR3 DNA follows: TGTGCCAGCAGTTACAGTAGCGTCTCCTACGAGCAGTACTTC. This sequence encodes CASSYSSVSYEQYF. Variable domain in full (rest from reference TRBV28 and TRBJ2-7): DVKVTQSSRYLVKRTGEKVFLECVQDMDHENMFWYRQDPGLGLRLIYFSYDVKMKEKGDIPEGYSVSREKKERFSLILESASTNQTSMYLCASSYSSVSYEQYFGPGTRLTVT.

This chain joins TRBV19 and TRBJ2-7, with TRBD2 matching 10 bases. V shed 6 bases and J 0 bases; nucleotides not matched to a gene: 11. The CDR3 extends over 17 amino acids. From germline, CDR1 is LNHDA and CDR2 SQIVND (reference sequence). The CDR3 sequence is CASSRTRTSGFSYEQYF. The CDR3 bases are TGTGCCAGTAGCCGTACCCGGACTAGCGGATTCTCCTACGAGCAGTACTTC. Complete variable domain (other parts from reference TRBV19 and TRBJ2-7): DGGITQSPKYLFRKEGQNVTLSCEQNLNHDAMYWYRQDPGQGLRLIYYSQIVNDFQKGDIAEGYSVSREKKESFPLTVTSAQKNPTAFYLCASSRTRTSGFSYEQYFGPGTRLTVT.

The chain joins TRBV6-4 to TRBJ2-1; 8 positions match TRBD1. With V trimmed by 3 bases and J by 6 bases, 4 bases remained unmatched. There are 14 residues in the CDR3. Germline assignment: CDR1 MRHNA and CDR2 SNTAGT. CDR3 region: CASSETGEVNEQFF. In DNA, the CDR3 is TGTGCCAGCAGTGAGACAGGGGAAGTCAATGAGCAGTTCTTC.

This chain uses TRBV11-2 with TRBJ2-2, with 10 bases lining up with TRBD1. The CDR3 has 16 amino acids. The trim removed 2 bases at V and 6 bases at J, leaving 6 bases unmatched. Germline V gene sequence: CDR1 SGHAT, CDR2 FQNNGV. The CDR3: CASSLTRDRGAGELFF. CDR3 DNA: TGTGCCAGCAGCTTAACCCGGGACAGGGGTGCCGGGGAGCTGTTTTTT.

Remarks on this clone: A junction end diverges from the germline sequence, so it may reflect a read error. The chain couples TRBV7-7 to TRBJ2-1, with 7 positions matching TRBD2. Germline CDR1 reads SSHAT; CDR2 reads FNYEAQ (reference sequence). The CDR3 totals 14 residues. CDR3 residues: CASSLALGGDEQFF. CDR3 coding DNA: TGTGCTAGCAGCTTAGCGTTGGGGGGGGATGAGCAGTTCTTC.

The V call is TRBV30, the J call TRBJ2-5; maybe TRBD2 (6 bases). CDR1 is GTSNPN, CDR2 SVGIG, per germline (reference sequence). The CDR3 covers 14 residues. Trimming cost V 2 bases and J 4 bases, with 14 bases left between them. CDR3 region: CAWSWASETETQYF. The CDR3, as DNA: TGTGCCTGGAGTTGGGCTAGCGAAACAGAGACCCAGTACTTC.

V and J are TRBV7-2 and TRBJ1-1, with D perhaps TRBD1 (6 bases). Germline CDR1 and CDR2: SGHTA and FQGNSA. V gave up 2 bases and J gave up 5 bases, with 15 bases separating them. CDR3 length: 15 amino acids. CDR3 residues: CASSLIGGGWTEAFF. DNA of the CDR3: TGTGCCAGCAGCTTAATTGGCGGGGGCTGGACTGAAGCTTTCTTT.

This chain connects TRBV21-1 to TRBJ2-7; TRBD1, the table's D call, lacks a check against the DNA. TRBV21-1 is described as a pseudogene. CDR3 size: 16 residues. CDR3 sequence (DNA): TGTGCCAGCAGCGCTCGGACAGGGGGGGAAACCTACGAGCAGTACTTC. It encodes CASSARTGGETYEQYF.

This clone appeared a single time. The gene calls are TRBV25-1 and TRBJ1-1; D not resolved. V gave up 6 bases and J gave up 5 bases, with 13 bases separating them. Per germline, CDR1 MGHDK and CDR2 SYGVNS. The CDR3 has 13 amino acids. The DNA for the CDR3 is TGTGCCAGCAGATCACTCTCCGTTACTGAAGCTTTCTTT. Translation gives CASRSLSVTEAFF.

The rearrangement links TRBV4-2 to TRBJ1-2; TRBD1 matches at 11 bases. This CDR3 is built from 16 residues. Germline-derived CDR1 and CDR2 are LGHNA and YNFKEQ. The V and J ends lost 3 bases and 5 bases, in that order; junction bases with no gene match: 8. CDR3 in DNA: TGTGCCAGCAGCCAGCAACCCGGACAGGGGGCGTATGGCTACACCTTC. Translation: CASSQQPGQGAYGYTF.

The CDR3 spells CASSSPGGIKPLHF. CDR3 nucleotides: TGTGCCAGCAGTTCCCCCGGGGGAATAAAACCCCTCCACTTT. V is TRBV27 and J is TRBJ1-6, with D tentatively TRBD1 (5 bases). The CDR3 runs 14 residues. Germline CDR1 is MNHEY and CDR2 is SMNVEV (reference sequence). Between the trimmed V and J ends, which lost 4 bases and 12 bases, there was a span of 16 bases.

The chain couples TRBV7-9 to TRBJ1-3; 8 positions agree with TRBD1. Germline CDR1 is SEHNR and CDR2 is FQNEAQ (reference sequence). The V and J ends lost 1 base and 0 bases, in that order; junction bases with no gene match: 2. The CDR3 extends over 16 amino acids. The CDR3 sequence is CASSLGTGRSGNTIYF. The DNA of the CDR3 is TGTGCCAGCAGCTTAGGGACAGGGCGCTCTGGAAACACCATATATTTT.

This chain connects TRBV5-1 to TRBJ1-6, with D tentatively TRBD1 (6 bases). V lost 4 bases, J lost 7 bases, and 12 bases lay in between. This CDR3 has 14 amino acids. CDR1 and CDR2 from the germline V gene are SGHRS and YFSETQ. This CDR3 is CASSIRDTNSPLHF. The CDR3 DNA sequence: TGCGCCAGCAGCATCCGGGACACGAATTCACCCCTCCACTTT.

This chain uses TRBV5-4 with TRBJ1-2; tentative D call: TRBD1 (5 bases). V lost 5 bases to trimming and J lost 6 bases, with 23 bases between them. Germline values: CDR1 SGHNT, CDR2 YYREEE (reference sequence). CDR3 size: 16 residues. CDR3 sequence reads: CASRLGVVGEGDGYTF. The DNA for the CDR3 is TGTGCCAGCAGACTGGGAGTGGTAGGGGAGGGAGATGGCTACACCTTC. The full variable domain, rest sourced from reference TRBV5-4 and TRBJ1-2, is ETGVTQSPTHLIKTRGQQVTLRCSSQSGHNTVSWYQQALGQGPQFIFQYYREEENGRGNFPPRFSGLQFPNYSSELNVNALELDDSALYLCASRLGVVGEGDGYTFGSGTRLTVV.

This clone showed up just a few times. V and J are TRBV2 and TRBJ2-7; 14 positions agree with TRBD2. The junction had 1 base not matched to a gene; V was cut back by 10 bases and J by 2 bases. The CDR3 contains 13 residues. From germline, CDR1 is SNHLY and CDR2 FYNNEI. The chain's CDR3 is CATTSGRAYEQYF. CDR3 DNA: TGTGCCACGACTAGCGGGAGGGCCTACGAGCAGTACTTC. Filled out from reference TRBV2 and TRBJ2-7, the complete variable domain reads EPEVTQTPSHQVTQMGQEVILRCVPISNHLYFYWYRQILGQKVEFLVSFYNNEISEKSEIFDDQFSVERPDGSNFTLKIRSTKLEDSAMYFCATTSGRAYEQYFGPGTRLTVT.

V is TRBV5-1 and J is TRBJ1-2; TRBD1 is a possible D gene (6 bases). Between the trimmed V and J ends, which lost 0 bases and 7 bases, there was a span of 10 bases. Germline V gene sequence: CDR1 SGHRS, CDR2 YFSETQ. CDR3 size: 13 residues. CDR3 bases: TGCGCCAGCAGCTTGGAAGGGGGACGTGGCTACACCTTC. Amino acid sequence: CASSLEGGRGYTF.

This clone is a singleton in its sample. The chain uses TRBV23-1 and TRBJ1-1; 8 bases align to TRBD1. Being an ORF, TRBV23-1 has a function that is uncertain. The CDR3 totals 15 residues. V lost 0 bases, J lost 5 bases, and 5 bases stayed unmatched. The CDR3 bases are TGCGCCAGCAGTCAATCCAAGACAGGGGTGACTGAAGCTTTCTTT. This codes for CASSQSKTGVTEAFF.

V usage is TRBV24-1 and J usage is TRBJ2-1, with D maybe TRBD2 (6 bases). Germline V gene data show CDR1 as KGHDR and CDR2 as SFDVKD. There are 11 residues in the CDR3. V was shortened by 9 bases and J by 4 bases, with 6 bases between the two germline ends. The CDR3 DNA reads TGTGCCACCGGGGGGTACAATGAGCAGTTCTTC. Translating it yields CATGGYNEQFF.

This clone has more than one count but fewer than ten. The genes are TRBV21-1 and TRBJ1-3; no check of the table's D call, TRBD1, against the DNA was made. TRBV21-1 is termed a pseudogene. CDR3 size: 16 residues. CDR3 sequence (DNA): TGTGCCAGCAGCAAACGCCTGGGGGACAGACGAAACACCATATATTTT. This encodes CASSKRLGDRRNTIYF.

The V call is TRBV3-1 (or the pseudogene TRBV3-2), the J call TRBJ1-1; D is possibly TRBD1 (5 bases). Germline-derived CDR1 and CDR2 are LGHDT and YNNKEL (reference sequence). V lost 10 bases to trimming and J lost 1 base, with 13 bases between them. This CDR3 is 13 amino acids long. The CDR3 reads CATFDGQNTEAFF. The CDR3 DNA follows: TGTGCCACCTTTGACGGACAGAACACTGAAGCTTTCTTT.

The chain joins TRBV7-2 to TRBJ2-3, with D tentatively TRBD1 (5 bases). CDR1 is SGHTA, CDR2 FQGNSA, per germline. This CDR3 spans 15 amino acids. The ends were cut back, 1 base at V and 2 bases at J, with 10 bases in the middle. The CDR3 here is CASSLDDRYTDTQYF. CDR3 coding DNA: TGTGCCAGCAGCTTAGACGACAGATACACAGATACGCAGTATTTT.

The chain has TRBV6-1 and TRBJ2-7; 12 nucleotides align to TRBD2. This CDR3 is 18 amino acids long. CDR1 and CDR2 from the germline V gene are MNHNS and SASEGT. Trimming cost V 0 bases and J 1 base; bases outside gene matches: 7. The DNA for the CDR3 is TGTGCCAGCAGTGAAGCGGGACTAGCGGGTTCCCCATCCTACGAGCAGTACTTC. Its translation: CASSEAGLAGSPSYEQYF.

V is TRBV28 and J is TRBJ2-1; a weak D match, TRBD2 (6 bases). V gave up 3 bases and J gave up 2 bases, with 11 bases separating them. CDR1 is MDHEN, CDR2 SYDVKM, per germline. CDR3 size: 15 residues. The CDR3: CASSFISGTYNEQFF. CDR3 in DNA: TGTGCCAGCAGTTTTATTAGCGGAACCTACAATGAGCAGTTCTTC. The complete variable domain, with remaining parts taken from reference TRBV28 and TRBJ2-1, reads DVKVTQSSRYLVKRTGEKVFLECVQDMDHENMFWYRQDPGLGLRLIYFSYDVKMKEKGDIPEGYSVSREKKERFSLILESASTNQTSMYLCASSFISGTYNEQFFGPGTRLTVL.

The chain couples TRBV10-3 to TRBJ2-1; 9 bases line up with TRBD1. V shed 5 bases, J shed 10 bases, and the junction held 6 bases outside the gene matches. The germline V gene has CDR1 ENHRY and CDR2 SYGVKD. This CDR3 is 13 amino acids long. Written as DNA, the CDR3 is TGTGCCATCAGTCCCGGGACAGGGAGAGAGCAGTTCTTC. It translates to CAISPGTGREQFF.

Only a few counts were recorded for this clone. V gene TRBV20-1 combines with J gene TRBJ2-1; tentatively, D is TRBD2 (5 bases). The germline gives CDR1 DFQATT, CDR2 SNEGSKA (reference sequence). The CDR3 sequence is 11 residues long. V gave up 6 bases and J gave up 2 bases, with 5 bases separating them. The CDR3 DNA sequence: TGCAGTGCCGGGACCTACAATGAGCAGTTCTTC. It encodes CSAGTYNEQFF.

This chain joins TRBV28 and TRBJ2-1, with D perhaps matching TRBD1 (6 bases). V was pared by 7 bases and J by 8 bases, with 15 bases between. This CDR3 region has 13 residues. The V gene's germline CDR1 is MDHEN and CDR2 SYDVKM. Here the CDR3 DNA reads TGTGCCAGCATTATGCAGGGGAGCTATGAGCAGTTCTTC. It is translated as CASIMQGSYEQFF.

This clone turned up a few times. The V call is TRBV28, the J call TRBJ1-1; 7 nucleotides match TRBD1. The germline CDR1 and CDR2 sequences are MDHEN and SYDVKM. Unmatched junction bases numbered 5, after V lost 6 bases and J lost 1 base. The length of the CDR3 is 14 residues. The CDR3 sequence is CASRPTGWNTEAFF. DNA of the CDR3: TGTGCCAGCAGACCGACAGGGTGGAACACTGAAGCTTTCTTT.